This TCR beta chain comes out of a study of blood T cells in healthy people across ages. Alongside a J-beta primer mix, a sample-barcoded 5' primer served in a second PCR lasting about 7 to 11 cycles. TCRdb analysed the 5' RACE reads with MiXCR anew, one entry per CDR3 protein. The repertoire has more than 900,000 distinct CDR3 sequences, roughly 24% of them found once; the top ten carry 0.75%. The CDR3 runs 14 residues. CDR1 is SGHTA and CDR2 is FQGTGA in the germline V gene. V was cut by 5 bases and J by 7 bases, with 17 bases left in between. The same data also contributed to another study, on T cells of mothers and their children.

The sample comprised blood. The sequence derives from a girl aged 2-15 years in good health. The chain recombines TRBV7-3 with TRBJ2-5; D is possibly TRBD1 or TRBD2 (5 bases each). The CDR3 coding sequence is TGTGCCAGCAGCCTTACCGGGGCCGTAGGGACCCAGTACTTC. It translates to CASSLTGAVGTQYF.